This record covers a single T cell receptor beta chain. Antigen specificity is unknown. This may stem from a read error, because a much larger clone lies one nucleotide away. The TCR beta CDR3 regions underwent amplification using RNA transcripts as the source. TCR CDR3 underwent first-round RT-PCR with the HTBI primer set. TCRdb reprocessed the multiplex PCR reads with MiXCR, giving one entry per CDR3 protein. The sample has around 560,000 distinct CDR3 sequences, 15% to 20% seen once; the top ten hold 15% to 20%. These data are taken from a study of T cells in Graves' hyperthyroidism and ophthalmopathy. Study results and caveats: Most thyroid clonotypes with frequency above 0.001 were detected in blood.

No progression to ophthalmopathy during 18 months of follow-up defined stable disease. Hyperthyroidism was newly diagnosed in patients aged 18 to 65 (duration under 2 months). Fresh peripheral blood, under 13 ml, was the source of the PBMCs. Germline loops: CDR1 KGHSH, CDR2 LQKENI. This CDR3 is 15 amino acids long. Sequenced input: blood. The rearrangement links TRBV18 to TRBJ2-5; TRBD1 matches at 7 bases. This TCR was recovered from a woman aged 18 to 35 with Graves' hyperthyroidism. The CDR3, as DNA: TGTGCCAGCTCACCGATGAGACAGGGACAAGTGACCCAGTACTTC. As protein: CASSPMRQGQVTQYF.